This T cell receptor (beta chain) was identified in a study of T cells in narcolepsy. Germline V gene data show CDR1 as SGHTA and CDR2 as FQGTGA. CDR3 length equals 16 residues. Deletions cut 5 bases from V and 4 bases from J, with 18 bases between. Data came from immunoSEQ multiplex PCR; TCRdb stores just in-frame clones and leaves some out. The table lists tens of thousands of clones, about 84% of them singletons, with roughly 1.3% in the top ten. The rearrangement joins TRBV7-3 to TRBJ1-5, with D perhaps matching TRBD1 (5 bases). The origin of this receptor is a human donor with narcolepsy. Sequencing was carried out using CD45RA- memory CD4+ T cells from PBMCs. CDR3 sequence (DNA): TGTGCCAGCAGCGAAACCGGGACCCTTAATAATCAGCCCCAGCATTTT. Translation gives CASSETGTLNNQPQHF.